These 28 T cell receptor beta chains were sequenced from one sample in a study of T cell clonality in common variable immunodeficiency. Overall study results and limits: Common variable immunodeficiency TCR beta sequences reportedly had fewer deletions and N-nucleotide insertions.

Libraries were prepared by immunoSEQ multiplex PCR; TCRdb keeps only in-frame clonotypes and omits some of them. The record shows roughly 17,000 clones for this sample, with no singletons present. Their antigens remain unidentified. The sequenced material came from peripheral blood mononuclear cells. Receptors originate from a human donor with common variable immunodeficiency.

This clone was counted between two and nine times. From the germline J gene comes the end of the CDR3, since the read stops 3 residues before it. The chain recombines TRBV19 with TRBJ2-3; D is possibly TRBD2 (6 bases). Trimming left V 1 base short and J 1 base short, with 6 bases between. Germline V lookup: CDR1 LNHDA, CDR2 SQIVND (reference sequence). The CDR3 is 14 residues long. This CDR3 is CASSIAGGTDTQYF. Incomplete CDR3 DNA: TGTGCCAGTAGTATAGCGGGGGGCACAGATACG.

Many counts were recorded for this clone. The CDR3 extends 3 residues past the end of the read, so its final part is completed from the germline J gene. The J gene is TRBJ2-5, the V gene TRBV7-3; 8 bases fit TRBD2. V gave up 5 bases and J gave up 5 bases; unmatched junction bases: 10. Germline lookup yields CDR1 SGHTA and CDR2 FQGTGA. This CDR3 is 15 amino acids long. The covered CDR3 bases are TGTGCCAGCAGCCCGACGGGGGGGCGGTTCGAGACC. This gives the protein CASSPTGGRFET. The CDR3 in its entirety is CASSPTGGRFETQYF.

This clone was counted between two and nine times. At one end the junction does not follow the germline gene, possibly because of a read error. Read coverage stops 3 residues before the CDR3 terminus; the germline J gene supplies the remainder. This chain joins TRBV7-9 and TRBJ2-7, with 7 bases that match TRBD1. In germline, CDR1 is SEHNR, CDR2 FQNEAQ (reference sequence). CDR3 length: 12 amino acids. The part of the CDR3 DNA that was read is TGTTCCAGCAGCCACAGGGGCTACGAG. Translating it yields CSSSHRGYE. The full-length CDR3 reads as CSSSHRGYEQYF.

Concerning this clone: The read terminates 3 residues before the CDR3 end, so the remaining end is supplied by the germline J gene. V is TRBV19 and J is TRBJ1-6; tentative D call: TRBD1 (6 bases). The germline gives CDR1 LNHDA, CDR2 SQIVND (reference sequence). There are 13 residues in the CDR3. Trimming removed 7 bases at V and 9 bases at J, with 13 bases between. Partial CDR3 DNA: TGTGCCAGTAACGCACAGGGTCCTTCACCC. This translates into CASNAQGPSP. The CDR3 as a whole reads CASNAQGPSPLHF.

In this sample, this clone turned up a few times. The DNA ends 3 residues before the CDR3 does, and the rest of the CDR3 is filled in from the germline J gene. V is TRBV5-1 and J is TRBJ2-5; 8 bases match TRBD1. CDR3 length: 14 amino acids. CDR1 and CDR2 from the germline V gene are SGHRS and YFSETQ. The ends lost 4 bases at V and 4 bases at J; junction bases unmatched: 6. Partial CDR3 DNA: TGCGCCAGCAGCGCCGGACAGGGTGCAGAGACC. This gives the protein CASSAGQGAET. The entire CDR3 protein reads CASSAGQGAETQYF.

In this sample, this clone turned up a few times. The part of the CDR3 DNA that was read is TGTGCCAGCAGCACACAGGGAAGCTATGGC. It codes for CASSTQGSYG. The whole CDR3 region reads CASSTQGSYGYTF. The gene calls are TRBV7-9 and TRBJ1-2; a possible D gene is TRBD1 (6 bases). From the germline J gene comes the end of the CDR3, since the read stops 3 residues before it. Trimming took 5 bases from V and 4 from J, leaving 11 bases between them. The CDR3 runs to 13 residues. Germline V gives CDR1 SEHNR, CDR2 FQNEAQ (reference sequence).

This clone has just a few counts. The read stops 3 residues short of the end of the CDR3; the missing end is completed from the germline J gene. The chain joins TRBV7-2 to TRBJ2-7; a possible D gene is TRBD1 (5 bases). Per the germline V gene, CDR1 is SGHTA and CDR2 is FQGNSA. Trimming cost V 5 bases and J 2 bases, with 16 bases left between them. CDR3 length: 15 residues. The covered CDR3 bases are TGTGCCAGCAGCCGCCTGGGGCCCCCCACCTACGAG. This gives the protein CASSRLGPPTYE. The CDR3 in full is CASSRLGPPTYEQYF.

This clone was seen ten or more times. The read ends 3 residues shy of where the CDR3 ends; the end is completed using the germline J gene. This chain uses TRBV2 with TRBJ2-2, with 10 bases aligning to TRBD1. Per the germline V gene, CDR1 is SNHLY and CDR2 is FYNNEI. The V and J ends lost 8 bases and 3 bases, in that order; junction bases with no gene match: 9. The CDR3 is 16 residues long. The sequenced CDR3 bases are TGTGCCAGCCGCGCCAAGGGGACAGGGGACACCGGGGAG. Its translation is CASRAKGTGDTGE. The whole CDR3 reads CASRAKGTGDTGELFF.

The table lists this clone with a few counts. The read stops 3 residues short of the end of the CDR3; the missing end is completed from the germline J gene. The chain combines TRBV18 with TRBJ2-3; 8 nucleotides agree with TRBD2. This CDR3 region has 15 residues. Germline CDR1 reads KGHSH; CDR2 reads LQKENI. V shed 1 base, J shed 0 bases, and the junction held 0 bases outside the gene matches. The part of the CDR3 DNA that was read is TGTGCCAGCTCACCACTAGCGGGGAGCACAGATACG. This codes for CASSPLAGSTDT. The entire CDR3 reads CASSPLAGSTDTQYF.

This clone was counted ten times or more. The CDR3 is cut off 3 residues early in the read; its end comes from the germline J gene. V usage is TRBV5-1 and J usage is TRBJ1-1; 8 nucleotides match TRBD1. Germline lookup yields CDR1 SGHRS and CDR2 YFSETQ. V was pared by 4 bases and J by 2 bases, with 7 bases of the junction left unmatched. The CDR3 contains 15 residues. The CDR3 bases that were read are TGCGCCAGCAGCAGATCCGGGACAGGAAACACTGAA. Residues: CASSRSGTGNTE. The whole CDR3 sequence is CASSRSGTGNTEAFF.

This clone was seen at least ten times. The sequenced fragment ends 3 residues before the CDR3 boundary, so the rest is inferred from the germline J gene. The chain uses TRBV20-1 and TRBJ2-3; tentative D call: TRBD2 (6 bases). V was trimmed by 0 bases and J by 3 bases, leaving 13 bases between them. Per the germline V gene, CDR1 is DFQATT and CDR2 is SNEGSKA (reference sequence). The CDR3 consists of 15 residues. CDR3 region: CSARDGRGRTDTQYF. The sequenced CDR3 bases are TGCAGTGCTAGAGATGGGCGGGGTCGAACAGATACG.

By its share, this clone is medium-sized (0.01 to 0.1%). CDR3 region: CASSQDSWRAQYF. CDR3 DNA (partial): TGTGCCAGCAGCCAAGATTCTTGGAGGGCG. The chain has TRBV3-1 (or the pseudogene TRBV3-2) and TRBJ2-3, with a weak D call TRBD2 (6 bases). The read halts 3 residues ahead of the CDR3 end, with the missing end drawn from the germline J gene. CDR1 and CDR2 (germline): LGHDT, YNNKEL (reference sequence). The CDR3 length is 13 residues.

With respect to this clone: The CDR3 is cut off 3 residues early in the read; its end comes from the germline J gene. This sequence joins TRBV13 and TRBJ2-7, with a weak D call TRBD1 (6 bases). The CDR3 is made up of 15 amino acids. Per the germline V gene, CDR1 is PRHDT and CDR2 is FYEKMQ (reference sequence). V dropped 4 bases and J dropped 6 bases, with 19 bases sitting between them. The CDR3 reads CASSYRAIRVCEQYF. CDR3 DNA, as far as it was read: TGTGCCAGCAGCTACAGGGCCATACGGGTCTGCGAG.

Only a few counts were recorded for this clone. The read terminates 3 residues ahead of where the CDR3 ends, so the germline J gene completes it. The sample carries other DNA sequences with the same CDR3. The chain carries TRBV19 and TRBJ1-6; the match to TRBD1 covers 8 bases. There are 14 residues in the CDR3. The V segment lost 4 bases and the J segment 7 bases; nucleotides outside the gene matches: 3. The germline V gene has CDR1 LNHDA and CDR2 SQIVND (reference sequence). CDR3 sequence: CASSRTGGNSPLHF. The part of the CDR3 DNA that was read is TGTGCCAGTAGTAGAACAGGGGGAAATTCACCC.

This clone was counted between two and nine times. The read stops 3 residues short of the end of the CDR3; the missing end is completed from the germline J gene. V is TRBV7-9 and J is TRBJ2-5, with 13 bases identical to TRBD2. CDR1 SEHNR and CDR2 FQNEAQ come from the germline V gene (reference sequence). The length of the CDR3 is 15 residues. Trimming cost V 5 bases and J 4 bases; bases outside gene matches: 4. Incomplete CDR3 DNA: TGTGCCAGCAGCCCGCGGACTAGCGGGAGAGAGACC. Translation: CASSPRTSGRET. The CDR3, in full, reads CASSPRTSGRETQYF.

This clone was seen a handful of times. The read falls 3 residues short of the CDR3 end, and the missing part is taken from the germline J gene. The rearrangement links TRBV7-2 to TRBJ2-7; TRBD1 aligns across 8 bases. Germline assignment: CDR1 SGHTA and CDR2 FQGNSA. CDR3 length equals 15 residues. The J segment lost 4 bases and the V segment lost 5 bases, leaving 10 bases of the junction unmatched. CDR3 bases read: TGTGCCAGCAGCCACGACGGGACAGGAAGTTACGAG. Translating gives CASSHDGTGSYE. The whole CDR3 protein is CASSHDGTGSYEQYF. The variable domain in full, with the rest retrieved from reference TRBV7-2 and TRBJ2-7, is GAGVSQSPSNKVTEKGKDVELRCDPISGHTALYWYRQSLGQGLEFLIYFQGNSAPDKSGLPSDRFSAERTGGSVSTLTIQRTQQEDSAVYLCASSHDGTGSYEQYFGPGTRLTVT.

This CDR3 is CASSRSGTSNEQFF. The CDR3 DNA, read in part, is TGTGCCAGCAGCCGTTCCGGGACTAGTAATGAG. The rearrangement links TRBV7-2 to TRBJ2-1; TRBD2 matches 8 bases. The read gets to within 3 residues of the CDR3 end, and the germline J gene fills in the rest. Germline values: CDR1 SGHTA, CDR2 FQGNSA. V lost 5 bases, J lost 7 bases, and 7 bases stayed unmatched. This CDR3 spans 14 amino acids.

This clone was seen only a few times. The read finishes 3 residues shy of the CDR3 end, and the germline J gene is used to complete it. This chain connects TRBV6-2 or TRBV6-3 to TRBJ2-3; no clear D gene. V lost 5 bases and J lost 0, with 9 bases in between. Per germline, CDR1 MNHEY and CDR2 SVGEGT. CDR3 size: 14 residues. The DNA read from the CDR3 is TGTGCCAGCAGTCCCTACCCTAGCACAGATACG. It encodes CASSPYPSTDT. In full, the CDR3 is CASSPYPSTDTQYF.

This clone has just a few counts. Sequencing ends 3 residues short of the CDR3 end; the germline J gene provides the rest. This chain uses TRBV11-3 with TRBJ2-1, with 9 positions matching TRBD1. The CDR3 has 15 residues. The ends lost 5 bases at V and 7 bases at J; junction bases unmatched: 9. Germline assignment: CDR1 SGHNT and CDR2 YENEEA. The DNA read from the CDR3 is TGTGCCAGCAGCCCCGGGACAGGGAGGAGGAATGAG. This translates into CASSPGTGRRNE. The complete CDR3 sequence is CASSPGTGRRNEQFF.

This clone was counted many times. The read terminates 3 residues before the CDR3 end, so the remaining end is supplied by the germline J gene. The chain couples TRBV18 to TRBJ1-1; D possibly corresponds to TRBD1 (5 bases). The germline CDR1 and CDR2 sequences are KGHSH and LQKENI. There are 13 residues in the CDR3. The CDR3 region is CASSSSGSQAAFF. Partial CDR3 DNA: TGTGCCAGCTCATCCTCAGGGAGTCAGGCG. The full variable domain, rest sourced from reference TRBV18 and TRBJ1-1, is NAGVMQNPRHLVRRRGQEARLRCSPMKGHSHVYWYRQLPEEGLKFMVYLQKENIIDESGMPKERFSAEFPKEGPSILRIQQVVRGDSAAYFCASSSSGSQAAFFGQGTRLTVV.

Of note for this clone: Read coverage stops 3 residues before the CDR3 terminus; the germline J gene supplies the remainder. The V call is TRBV2, the J call TRBJ2-2, with a weak D call TRBD1 (5 bases). With 5 bases removed from V and 4 bases from J, the gap between germline ends came to 11 bases. The V gene's germline CDR1 is SNHLY and CDR2 FYNNEI. CDR3 length: 14 residues. CDR3 DNA, as far as it was read: TGTGCCAGCAGTTTAGGACACCTCACCGGGGAG. Amino acid sequence: CASSLGHLTGE. The entire CDR3 protein reads CASSLGHLTGELFF. The complete variable domain, with remaining parts taken from reference TRBV2 and TRBJ2-2, reads EPEVTQTPSHQVTQMGQEVILRCVPISNHLYFYWYRQILGQKVEFLVSFYNNEISEKSEIFDDQFSVERPDGSNFTLKIRSTKLEDSAMYFCASSLGHLTGELFFGEGSRLTVL.

This clone turned up a few times. Coverage ceases 3 residues before the CDR3 finishes, and the germline J gene fills in the end. The chain joins TRBV7-2 to TRBJ1-4; D not resolved. V was trimmed by 6 bases and J by 8 bases, leaving 13 bases between them. CDR1 is SGHTA, CDR2 FQGNSA, per germline. The CDR3 sequence is 13 residues long. The CDR3 region is CASRAGLAEKLFF. The covered CDR3 bases are TGTGCCAGCAGAGCGGGGTTGGCGGAAAAA.

For this clone: Coverage ceases 3 residues before the CDR3 finishes, and the germline J gene fills in the end. The rearrangement uses TRBV20-1 and TRBJ2-5; 9 positions match TRBD2. V gave up 5 bases and J gave up 5 bases; unmatched junction bases: 3. The CDR3 contains 12 residues. CDR1 is DFQATT and CDR2 is SNEGSKA in the germline V gene (reference sequence). The sequenced part of the CDR3 DNA is TGCAGTGCTCTCGGACTAGCGGAGACC. It is translated as CSALGLAET. The whole CDR3 sequence reads CSALGLAETQYF.

Note on this clone: From the germline J gene comes the end of the CDR3, since the read stops 3 residues before it. The chain recombines TRBV19 with TRBJ2-1; D not certain. With 4 bases removed from V and 0 bases from J, the gap between germline ends came to 10 bases. Germline V gene lookup returns CDR1 LNHDA and CDR2 SQIVND (reference sequence). The CDR3 extends over 15 amino acids. The sequenced CDR3 bases are TGTGCCAGTAGTAGGCAGGCCCACTCCTACAATGAG. This translates into CASSRQAHSYNE. In full, the CDR3 is CASSRQAHSYNEQFF.

This clone appeared a few times. The read ends 3 residues early relative to the CDR3; the germline J gene fills the gap. This chain uses TRBV30 with TRBJ1-2; maybe TRBD1 (6 bases). The CDR3 totals 14 residues. CDR1 GTSNPN and CDR2 SVGIG come from the germline V gene (reference sequence). This chain's CDR3 is CAWSVSGGLWGYTF. Partial CDR3 DNA: TGTGCCTGGAGTGTATCCGGGGGGCTTTGGGGC.

There are a few counts of this clone. The read ends 3 residues before the CDR3 terminus; that terminus is restored from the germline J gene. The chain is built from TRBV18 and TRBJ1-6, with 9 positions matching TRBD1. V dropped 3 bases and J dropped 7; count of bases not matched to a gene: 7. The germline V gene has CDR1 KGHSH and CDR2 LQKENI. This CDR3 has 16 residues. Incomplete CDR3 DNA: TGTGCCAGCTCACCGCAATTGGGACAGGGAAATTCACCC. This encodes CASSPQLGQGNSP. The complete CDR3 reads CASSPQLGQGNSPLHF.

In its sample, this clone was seen many times. The read falls 3 residues short of the CDR3 end, and the missing part is taken from the germline J gene. The chain is built from TRBV2 and TRBJ1-5; no clear D. This CDR3 has 15 amino acids. Looked up from germline, CDR1 is SNHLY and CDR2 is FYNNEI. V was clipped by 3 bases and J by 5 bases, with 14 bases between them. Partial CDR3 DNA: TGTGCCAGCAGTGACGTCGGGGATAAAGATCAGCCC. It codes for CASSDVGDKDQP. From start to end, the CDR3 is CASSDVGDKDQPQHF.

This clone has more than one count but fewer than ten. The read comes to an end 3 residues before the CDR3 does, leaving the germline J gene to fill in the end. The chain couples TRBV5-6 to TRBJ1-2; 8 nucleotides line up with TRBD1. Per the germline V gene, CDR1 is SGHDT and CDR2 is YYEEEE. CDR3 size: 14 residues. Losses at the gene ends were 0 bases for V and 4 bases for J; bases not matched to a gene: 2. CDR3 sequence reads: CASSLVGQGYGYTF. The sequenced part of the CDR3 DNA is TGTGCCAGCAGCTTGGTAGGACAGGGCTATGGC. Complete variable domain (other parts from reference TRBV5-6 and TRBJ1-2): DAGVTQSPTHLIKTRGQQVTLRCSPKSGHDTVSWYQQALGQGPQFIFQYYEEEERQRGNFPDRFSGHQFPNYSSELNVNALLLGDSALYLCASSLVGQGYGYTFGSGTRLTVV.